This TCR beta chain was captured in a study of CD4+ T cells in melanoma. The repertoire was sequenced with immunoSEQ multiplex PCR; TCRdb's copy has only in-frame clones and lacks some. The sample carries more than 12,000 clones, 60% to 80% recorded once. This clone was seen only a few times. Its target is unknown. The germline V gene has CDR1 KGHSH and CDR2 LQKENI. CDR3 length: 16 amino acids. V was clipped by 2 bases and J by 5 bases, with 15 bases between them. Notes on the study in general: A reported correlation linked neoantigen-specific CD4+ T cells to CD8+, macrophage and B cell function. Diverse differentiation states were reported for melanoma neoantigen-specific CD4+ T cells.

Sequencing was done on a sample of cells from a culture (not recorded whether cultured in vitro). The sequence was obtained from a human donor with melanoma. This rearrangement joins TRBV18 to TRBJ2-2; D unclear. The chain's CDR3 is CASSPAGRRFTGELFF. CDR3 coding DNA: TGTGCCAGCTCACCAGCAGGCCGTAGATTTACCGGGGAGCTGTTTTTT.